Listed below are T cell receptor beta chains from one sample, sequenced in a study of T cell repertoires in cytomegalovirus infection. TCRdb processed the reads anew with MiXCR; each CDR3 protein has one entry. The data show around 450,000 distinct CDR3 sequences, with approximately 33% seen just once and roughly 13% held by the top ten. The sequenced sample was PBMCs. These receptors were collected from a human donor in good health (CMV status not recorded). Some clones in this sample may be carry-over from other donors' samples. Each CDR3 is given with its conserved first and last residue. Each record gives: V gene, D gene, J gene, clone size, CDR3 DNA, CDR3 protein. The D gene is left open where the match is weak. Clone size appears in some rows only: once, few, many, or a class for an expanded clone.

TRBV24-1	.	TRBJ2-2	.	TGTGCCACCAGTGATTTATCCACCGGGGAGCTGTTTTTT	CATSDLSTGELFF
TRBV24-1	.	TRBJ1-1	.	TGTGCCACCAGTGCTGGACACAGGAACACTGAAGCTTTCTTT	CATSAGHRNTEAFF
TRBV27	TRBD2	TRBJ2-2	.	TGTGCCAGCAGTTTATCCCCGGGGGGGAACACCGGGGAGCTGTTTTTT	CASSLSPGGNTGELFF
TRBV7-3	.	TRBJ2-3	.	TGTGCCAGCAGCCCAGGCGTGAATACGCAGTATTTT	CASSPGVNTQYF
TRBV7-2	.	TRBJ1-1	many	TGTGCCAGCAGCTCGTCGGGCTACTCGAGCACTGAAGCTTTCTTT	CASSSSGYSSTEAFF
TRBV4-3	.	TRBJ1-2	.	TGCGCCAGCAGCCAAGATAGAGGTGATGTCTACACCTTC	CASSQDRGDVYTF
TRBV7-2	.	TRBJ2-1	.	TGTGCCAGCAGCCTACTCAACAATGAGCAGTTCTTC	CASSLLNNEQFF
TRBV7-2	.	TRBJ2-5	once	TGTGACAGCAGCCTCCGGGAAACCAGTGACAAGTACTTC	CDSSLRETSDKYF
TRBV6-1	.	TRBJ2-3	few	TGTGCCAGCAGTGAGCGCGGGATTAGCACAGATACGCAGTATTTT	CASSERGISTDTQYF
TRBV6-1	TRBD1	TRBJ1-5	.	TGTGCCATCGGGACAGGCCCTCAGCCCCAGCATTTT	CAIGTGPQPQHF
TRBV28	.	TRBJ1-2	many	TGTGCCAGCAGTCCCCCGGGGGCTGATGGCTACACCTTC	CASSPPGADGYTF
TRBV11-2	TRBD1	TRBJ1-1	few	TGTGCCAGCAGCTTAGAGACAGGGTTCGCTGAAGCTTTCTTT	CASSLETGFAEAFF
TRBV29-1	.	TRBJ1-1	.	TGCAGCGTTGGGCGGGACCTGAACACTGAAGCTTTCTTT	CSVGRDLNTEAFF
TRBV12-3/TRBV12-4	.	TRBJ1-6	.	TGTGCCAGCAGTTTAAAGGCAGGGTGGTCACCCCTCCACTTT	CASSLKAGWSPLHF
TRBV7-9	.	TRBJ2-3	.	TGTGCCAGCAGCCAGACATCACGATCCACAGATACGCAGTATTTT	CASSQTSRSTDTQYF
TRBV19	.	TRBJ1-3	.	TGTGCCAGTAAACTAAGGGACCCCACCCGCGGAAACACCATATATTTT	CASKLRDPTRGNTIYF
TRBV24-1	TRBD1	TRBJ1-2	once	TGTGCCACCAGTGACGCCCGACAGGGCCTCTATGGCTACACCTTC	CATSDARQGLYGYTF
TRBV7-2	.	TRBJ2-5	many	TGTGCCAGCAGCTTAGAGGATCGGGAGACCCAGTACTTC	CASSLEDRETQYF
TRBV28	TRBD2	TRBJ2-7	.	TGTGCCAGCAGAGGCGGGGGGCCGGGAGTCGAGCAGTACTTC	CASRGGGPGVEQYF
TRBV6-4	TRBD1	TRBJ2-3	.	TGTGCCAGCAGTGACTCCCGGGCAGGGGGAGATACGCAGTATTTT	CASSDSRAGGDTQYF
TRBV23-1	.	TRBJ2-6	.	TGCGCCAGCAGTCAATCGGTGGGAGTGTTGCTATCTGGGGCCAACGTCCTGACTTTC	CASSQSVGVLLSGANVLTF
TRBV7-6	.	TRBJ2-1	many	TGTGCCAGCAGCACCGGGGGACCCTACAATGAGCAGTTCTTC	CASSTGGPYNEQFF
TRBV7-2	.	TRBJ2-2	many	TGTGCCAGCAGCTTAAGGACATCCAGGACCGGGGAGCTGTTTTTT	CASSLRTSRTGELFF
TRBV7-9	.	TRBJ2-3	few	TGTGCCAGCAGCTTCGAGGGGAGTCTAAGCACAGATACGCAGTATTTT	CASSFEGSLSTDTQYF
TRBV6-5	.	TRBJ2-2	many	TGTGCCAGCACCCAAGCCGGGGAGCTGTTTTTT	CASTQAGELFF
TRBV5-5	TRBD1	TRBJ1-1	.	TGTGCCAGCAGCCCTCCGGACAGGGGAAGGACTGAAGCTGTCTTT	CASSPPDRGRTEAVF
TRBV7-2	.	TRBJ2-1	many	TGTGCCAGCAGCGCCCTCAATCAGTACAATGAGCAGTTCTTC	CASSALNQYNEQFF
TRBV29-1	TRBD1	TRBJ2-7	.	TGCAGCGTTGAACGAGGACCGGGACAGGGGGGCTACGAGCAGTACTTC	CSVERGPGQGGYEQYF
TRBV28	TRBD1	TRBJ1-3	.	TGTGCCAGCAGTATACCGGGACAGGGGGCGGGCGGAAACACCATATATTTT	CASSIPGQGAGGNTIYF
TRBV7-2	.	TRBJ1-6	many	TGTGCCAGCAGTTCCGGGACAAATAATTCACCCCTCCACTTT	CASSSGTNNSPLHF
TRBV19	TRBD2	TRBJ2-1	.	TGTGCCAGTAGTCTCAGCGGGGGGGCCGACAATGAGCAGTTCTTC	CASSLSGGADNEQFF
TRBV29-1	.	TRBJ1-2	.	TGCAGCGTTGGAGGCATTGGCTACACCTTC	CSVGGIGYTF
TRBV5-1	.	TRBJ2-5	few	TGCGCCAGCAGCCTGGGGGCAGGCGGGGGCGGCGAGACCCAGTACTTC	CASSLGAGGGGETQYF
TRBV6-2/TRBV6-3	.	TRBJ1-2	.	TGTGCCAGCAGTCCTACAGAGTCCCGAAATGGCTACACCTTC	CASSPTESRNGYTF
TRBV12-5	.	TRBJ2-3	many	TGTGCTAGTGGTTCCTCTCGGACACCGATCCCCACAGATACGCAGTATTTT	CASGSSRTPIPTDTQYF
TRBV5-5	.	TRBJ1-5	.	TGTGCCAGCACCCACCAGCCAGGAGGCAATCAGCCCCAGCATTTT	CASTHQPGGNQPQHF
TRBV7-6	.	TRBJ1-1	many	TGTGCCAGCCGAACAGGGAGGACTGAAGCTTTCTTT	CASRTGRTEAFF
TRBV10-3	TRBD1	TRBJ1-2	few	TGTGCCATCAGTGAGGGGGGACAGGGCCTGGATGGCTACACCTTC	CAISEGGQGLDGYTF
TRBV29-1	.	TRBJ1-1	few	TGCAGCGTTACGGTGGGGCGGGGGAGCACTGAAGCTTTCTTT	CSVTVGRGSTEAFF
TRBV20-1	.	TRBJ2-7	.	TGCAGTGCTAGACAGGGTAGTAGCAACGAGCAGTACTTC	CSARQGSSNEQYF